The 6 T cell receptor beta chains presented below share a single source sample, sequenced in a study of blood T cell repertoires in COVID-19. TCRdb's copy holds only in-frame clones and misses some; the assay was immunoSEQ multiplex PCR. The sample holds about 330,000 clones; 88% are singletons and the top ten take over 4.5%. The sequencing input was PBMCs or T cells enriched from blood (not recorded which). These receptors were obtained from a man younger than 45 who had recovered from COVID-19.

The genes are TRBV6-6 and TRBJ1-2; 7 nucleotides agree with TRBD1. Germline V gene lookup returns CDR1 MNHNY and CDR2 SVGAGI (reference sequence). J was trimmed by 7 bases and V by 0 bases; bases with no gene match: 8. The CDR3 is 15 amino acids. The CDR3: CASSYSPTGDRGYTF. CDR3 bases: TGTGCCAGCAGTTACTCTCCCACAGGGGATCGTGGCTACACCTTC.

The CDR3 nucleotides are TGTGCCAGCAGCCTTTCGGGGTCGATGAACACTGAAGCTTTCTTT. It translates to CASSLSGSMNTEAFF. The chain is built from TRBV11-2 and TRBJ1-1; D is unresolved. In germline, CDR1 is SGHAT, CDR2 FQNNGV. V was pared by 5 bases and J by 0 bases, with 13 bases between. The CDR3 contains 15 residues.

The rearrangement uses TRBV11-3 and TRBJ2-3; 12 bases are shared with TRBD2. The CDR3 contains 17 residues. Losses at the gene ends were 5 bases for V and 1 base for J; bases not matched to a gene: 7. CDR1 and CDR2 (germline): SGHNT, YENEEA. The chain's CDR3 is CASSRASGGAGTDTQYF. CDR3 sequence (DNA): TGTGCCAGCAGCCGTGCTAGCGGGGGGGCTGGCACAGATACGCAGTATTTT.

The CDR3 DNA reads TGTGCCAGCAGCTTACAGCGATCCACCTACGAGCAGTACTTC. This codes for CASSLQRSTYEQYF. This rearrangement joins TRBV7-9 to TRBJ2-7; D gene uncertain. The length of the CDR3 is 14 residues. Germline values: CDR1 SEHNR, CDR2 FQNEAQ (reference sequence). Trimming took 2 bases from V and 2 from J, leaving 10 bases between them.

CDR3 nucleotides: TGTGCCAGCAGTTTGTTGCAGGCCGACTACACCTTC. It encodes CASSLLQADYTF. J is TRBJ1-2 and V is TRBV28; no reliable D call. The CDR3 totals 12 residues. Germline CDR1 is MDHEN and CDR2 is SYDVKM. Deletions cut 3 bases from V and 10 bases from J, with 12 bases between.

The chain is built from TRBV2 and TRBJ1-4; the match to TRBD1 covers 8 bases. V was clipped by 5 bases and J by 4 bases; unmatched bases: 9. CDR1 SNHLY and CDR2 FYNNEI come from the germline V gene. The CDR3 sequence is 16 residues long. Written as DNA, the CDR3 is TGTGCCAGCAGTAATAGACAGGGGCGGGGTAATGAAAAACTGTTTTTT. Amino acids: CASSNRQGRGNEKLFF.